The clone carrying this T cell receptor beta chain was seen once. The data are from a study of T-cell memory formation after mild COVID-19. V trimming: 2 bases; J trimming: 8 bases; junction bases outside the gene matches: 5. The CDR3 length is 14 residues. CDR1 is SGHDT and CDR2 is YYEEEE in the germline V gene. One entry per CDR3 protein, called by TCRdb with MiXCR from the 5' RACE reads. The sample holds tens of thousands of distinct CDR3 sequences; over 11% are singletons and the top ten take roughly 30%. What was sequenced was PBMCs or a T cell subset sorted from them (not recorded which). This TCR was sampled from an adult woman who had mild COVID-19 (a few samples of this study predate the infection). Cell type and time point are not known. The V gene is TRBV5-6, the J gene TRBJ2-1; 9 nucleotides align to TRBD1. The CDR3 region is CASSLGTGIHEQFF. Here the CDR3 DNA reads TGTGCCAGCAGCTTAGGGACAGGGATCCATGAGCAGTTCTTC.